Following are 17 T cell receptor beta chains from one sample sequenced in a study of blood T cell repertoires in COVID-19. Some clones are missing from TCRdb's copy, which holds only in-frame ones; the method was immunoSEQ multiplex PCR. The sample has 220,000 or so clones, approximately 80% seen once; the top ten hold approximately 1.3%. Source material: PBMCs or T cells enriched from blood (not recorded which). These receptors all come from a woman aged 40 to 50 with acute COVID-19.

The chain joins TRBV25-1 to TRBJ2-7; D may be TRBD1 (7 bases). This CDR3 comprises 11 residues. Per the germline V gene, CDR1 is MGHDK and CDR2 is SYGVNS. Here the CDR3 DNA reads TGTGCGACAGGGACTCCGGGGGAGCAGTACTTC. Translating it yields CATGTPGEQYF.

The chain has TRBV4-3 and TRBJ2-1; possible D gene TRBD2, 7 bases. Looked up from germline, CDR1 is LGHNA and CDR2 is YSLEER. The V end lost 3 bases, the J end lost 7 bases, and 22 bases lay between the germline ends. The CDR3 is 17 residues long. The CDR3 reads CASSQGHGGAPSNEQFF. The CDR3 DNA sequence: TGCGCCAGCAGCCAGGGGCATGGGGGGGCCCCTAGTAATGAGCAGTTCTTC.

This sequence joins TRBV29-1 and TRBJ2-3, with D maybe TRBD2 (6 bases). There are 12 residues in the CDR3. V was cut by 2 bases and J by 6 bases, with 9 bases left in between. Germline V gives CDR1 SQVTM, CDR2 ANQGSEA. CDR3 sequence: CSVEQAGDTQYF. CDR3 nucleotides: TGCAGCGTTGAACAGGCGGGGGATACGCAGTATTTT.

The chain carries TRBV3-1 (or the pseudogene TRBV3-2) and TRBJ2-1; 8 positions agree with TRBD2. This CDR3 is 17 amino acids long. Germline V CDR1 and CDR2: LGHDT, YNNKEL (reference sequence). J gave up 3 bases and V 4 bases, and 11 bases lay outside the gene matches. As DNA, the CDR3 is TGTGCCAGCAGCCGAGGCCCGGGGGGGACCATCTACAATGAGCAGTTCTTC. It is translated as CASSRGPGGTIYNEQFF.

This clone was detected a few times. J is TRBJ1-4 and V is TRBV6-1; 9 positions match TRBD1. V was pared by 1 base and J by 7 bases, with 1 base of the junction left unmatched. The CDR3 consists of 14 residues. CDR1 is MNHNS, CDR2 SASEGT, per germline. CDR3 in amino acids: CASSEGTGVEKLFF. The CDR3 DNA reads as TGTGCCAGCAGTGAAGGGACAGGGGTTGAAAAACTGTTTTTT.

This sequence joins TRBV29-1 and TRBJ2-7; maybe TRBD2 (5 bases). CDR3 size: 11 residues. Germline V gene sequence: CDR1 SQVTM, CDR2 ANQGSEA. V shed 5 bases and J shed 3 bases, with 8 bases lying between them. CDR3 nucleotide sequence: TGCAGCGTTCGAGGGCTCTACGAGCAGTACTTC. This sequence encodes CSVRGLYEQYF.

V gene TRBV30 combines with J gene TRBJ1-4; 10 bases match TRBD1. Germline V gene lookup returns CDR1 GTSNPN and CDR2 SVGIG (reference sequence). The CDR3 runs 16 residues. J gave up 7 bases and V 3 bases, and 11 bases lay outside the gene matches. CDR3 in amino acids: CAWSTLDRGRGEKLFF. The DNA of the CDR3 is TGTGCCTGGAGCACCCTGGACAGGGGGAGAGGTGAAAAACTGTTTTTT.

This CDR3 is CASSLAGVQETQYF. CDR3 DNA: TGCGCCAGCAGCTTGGCAGGGGTCCAAGAGACCCAGTACTTC. J is TRBJ2-5 and V is TRBV5-1; possibly TRBD1 for D (6 bases). Looked up from germline, CDR1 is SGHRS and CDR2 is YFSETQ. Trimming shortened V by 0 bases and J by 1 base, and 7 bases separated the two germline ends. The CDR3 is made up of 14 amino acids.

This chain joins TRBV6-6 and TRBJ1-2; D gene unclear. Germline V gives CDR1 MNHNY, CDR2 SVGAGI (reference sequence). V lost 6 bases and J lost 1, with 15 bases in between. This CDR3 contains 15 residues. CDR3 bases: TGTGCCAGCAGGCGGTCGACGAACAATAACTATGGCTACACCTTC. It encodes CASRRSTNNNYGYTF.

The chain carries TRBV10-3 and TRBJ2-5; a weak D match, TRBD1 (5 bases). Trimming pared 3 bases from V and 5 bases from J, leaving 10 bases between. The germline gives CDR1 ENHRY, CDR2 SYGVKD. CDR3 length equals 13 residues. The CDR3 here is CAISDQTAETQYF. In DNA, the CDR3 is TGTGCCATCAGTGATCAGACAGCTGAGACCCAGTACTTC.

This rearrangement joins TRBV5-5 to TRBJ1-5; the D is unclear. V lost 5 bases and J 3 bases, leaving 12 bases between the germline ends. CDR1 and CDR2 (germline): SGHKS, YYEKEE (reference sequence). The CDR3 is 14 amino acids. CDR3 protein: CASSRGGFNQPQHF. The CDR3 DNA reads as TGTGCCAGCAGTAGAGGAGGGTTCAATCAGCCCCAGCATTTT. Drawing the rest from reference TRBV5-5 and TRBJ1-5, the complete variable domain is DAGVTQSPTHLIKTRGQQVTLRCSPISGHKSVSWYQQVLGQGPQFIFQYYEKEERGRGNFPDRFSARQFPNYSSELNVNALLLGDSALYLCASSRGGFNQPQHFGDGTRLSIL.

The CDR3 reads CASSLVRGNSPLHF. The DNA of the CDR3 is TGTGCCAGCAGCTTAGTAAGGGGGAATTCACCCCTCCACTTT. The V gene is TRBV7-2, the J gene TRBJ1-6; TRBD1 is a possible D gene (6 bases). V was shortened by 1 base and J by 7 bases, with 8 bases between the two germline ends. The CDR3 totals 14 residues. CDR1 is SGHTA, CDR2 FQGNSA, per germline.

The chain couples TRBV9 to TRBJ2-5; D call uncertain. CDR3 length: 13 amino acids. Trimming took off 0 bases at V and 7 bases at J, with 10 bases between the two ends. Per the germline V gene, CDR1 is SGDLS and CDR2 is YYNGEE. The CDR3 spells CASSVDGTGTQYF. The CDR3 DNA follows: TGTGCCAGCAGCGTAGACGGCACGGGGACCCAGTACTTC.

The chain joins TRBV7-6 to TRBJ1-2, with D possibly being TRBD1 (5 bases). From germline, CDR1 is SGHVS and CDR2 FNYEAQ. V lost 5 bases and J 3 bases, leaving 31 bases between the germline ends. There are 20 residues in the CDR3. This chain's CDR3 is CASSLGLALRLQEFDYGYTF. The CDR3 bases are TGTGCCAGCAGCCTGGGGCTGGCCTTACGGCTCCAGGAGTTCGACTATGGCTACACCTTC.

The rearrangement joins TRBV6-5 to TRBJ2-1, with 7 positions matching TRBD1. V trimming: 2 bases; J trimming: 8 bases; junction bases outside the gene matches: 0. The CDR3 extends over 12 amino acids. Germline V gives CDR1 MNHEY, CDR2 SVGAGI. The CDR3 sequence is CASSYRGHEQFF. As DNA, the CDR3 is TGTGCCAGCAGTTACAGGGGGCATGAGCAGTTCTTC.

This sequence joins TRBV6-5 and TRBJ1-6; D is ambiguous. The CDR3 length is 15 residues. Trimming cost V 2 bases and J 8 bases, with 13 bases left between them. The germline gives CDR1 MNHEY, CDR2 SVGAGI. Written as DNA, the CDR3 is TGTGCCAGCAGTTACGAGCGTGGGCGGGATTCACCCCTCCACTTT. It translates to CASSYERGRDSPLHF.

V usage is TRBV5-6 and J usage is TRBJ1-5, with 9 positions matching TRBD1. The CDR3 spans 15 residues. Germline CDR1 reads SGHDT; CDR2 reads YYEEEE. V dropped 4 bases and J dropped 2; count of bases not matched to a gene: 4. The DNA for the CDR3 is TGTGCCAGCAGCCAGGGACAGGGCCGCAATCAGCCCCAGCATTTT. Residues: CASSQGQGRNQPQHF.